The clone carrying this T cell receptor (beta chain) was recorded once. Study processing details: Reference gene primer amplification gave nucleated cell count estimates. Data came from immunoSEQ multiplex PCR; TCRdb stores just in-frame clones and leaves some out. D and trimming come from the DNA, and the V and J calls and clone size come from that table. This sample has more than 95,000 clones, with 75% to 85% found just once. These data originate in a study of blood T cell repertoires in COVID-19. Looking at the study overall: There were acute and convalescent COVID-19 samples, and they came from the United States, Italy and Spain. In each case, the material was cDNA or gDNA derived from T cells, B-cell-depleted T cells, or PBMCs.

This CDR3 has 14 residues. Germline V lookup: CDR1 SGHAT, CDR2 FQNNGV. V was shortened by 2 bases and J by 4 bases, with 11 bases between the two germline ends. The sequence derives from a woman between 70 and 85 years old with acute or convalescent COVID-19. The genes are TRBV11-2 and TRBJ1-1; a weak D match, TRBD1 (6 bases). Source material: peripheral blood. DNA for the CDR3: TGTGCCAGCAGCTTATCTAGGGGGAGCACTGAAGCTTTCTTT. Its translation is CASSLSRGSTEAFF.